This note documents a single T cell receptor beta chain sequence. Its antigen is not identified. This sample is drawn from a study of cytomegalovirus exposure and HLA in healthy donors. Study background: In an earlier analysis, almost 120 million unique TCR beta sequences were found from some 170 million T cells. Study results and limitations: Analysis performed later found roughly 17,000 TCR beta sequences associated with HLA alleles at 0.05 false discovery rate.

With 60 Vbeta and 13 Jbeta primers, the PCR was carried out. Using immunoSEQ multiplex PCR, the repertoire was profiled, and TCRdb retains in-frame clones only, with some absent. The sample shows under 200,000 clones, around nine tenths of them seen only once. This sequence was found in a woman aged 18-35 years in good health and CMV-seronegative. The sequencing input was PBMCs.

The CDR3 region has the DNA TGTGCCAGCAGCTTGGATCCCCCGGGGAACACCGGGGAGCTGTTTTTT. The encoded protein is CASSLDPPGNTGELFF. V and J are TRBV5-4 and TRBJ2-2, with unresolved D. CDR3 length equals 16 residues. V gave up 0 bases and J gave up 1 base, with 10 bases separating them. The germline gives CDR1 SGHNT, CDR2 YYREEE (reference sequence).